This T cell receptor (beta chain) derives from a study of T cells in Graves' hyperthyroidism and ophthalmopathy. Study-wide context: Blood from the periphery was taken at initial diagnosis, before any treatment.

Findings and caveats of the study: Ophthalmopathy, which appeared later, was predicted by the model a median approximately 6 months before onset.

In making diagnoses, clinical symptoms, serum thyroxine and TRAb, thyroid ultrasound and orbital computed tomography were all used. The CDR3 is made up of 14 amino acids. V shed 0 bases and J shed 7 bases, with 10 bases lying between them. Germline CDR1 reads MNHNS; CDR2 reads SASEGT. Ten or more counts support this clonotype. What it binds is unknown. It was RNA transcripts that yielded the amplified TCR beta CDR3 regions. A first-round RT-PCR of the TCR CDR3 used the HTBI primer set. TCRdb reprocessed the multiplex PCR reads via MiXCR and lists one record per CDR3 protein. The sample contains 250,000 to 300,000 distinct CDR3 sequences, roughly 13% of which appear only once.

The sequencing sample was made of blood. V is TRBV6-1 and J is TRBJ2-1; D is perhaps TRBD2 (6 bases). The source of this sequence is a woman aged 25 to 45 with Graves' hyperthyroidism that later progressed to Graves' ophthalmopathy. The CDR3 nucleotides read TGTGCCAGCAGTGAAGCGGAGGAGGGGAATGAGCAGTTCTTC. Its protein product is CASSEAEEGNEQFF.